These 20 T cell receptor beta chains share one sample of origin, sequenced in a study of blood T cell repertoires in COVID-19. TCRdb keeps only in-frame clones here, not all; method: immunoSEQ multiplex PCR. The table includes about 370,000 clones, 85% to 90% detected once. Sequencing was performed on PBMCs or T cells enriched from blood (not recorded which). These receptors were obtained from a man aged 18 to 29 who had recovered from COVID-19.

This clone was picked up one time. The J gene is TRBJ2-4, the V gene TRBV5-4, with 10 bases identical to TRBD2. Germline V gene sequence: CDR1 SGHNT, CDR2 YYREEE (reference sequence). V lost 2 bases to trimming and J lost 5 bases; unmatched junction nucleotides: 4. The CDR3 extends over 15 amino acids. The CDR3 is CASSLAGGPENIQYF. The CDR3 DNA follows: TGTGCCAGCAGCTTAGCGGGGGGGCCGGAAAACATTCAGTACTTC.

The CDR3 region has the DNA TGTGCCAGCAGCCGAGGACTGAACACTGAGGAAGAGACCCAGTACTTC. This encodes CASSRGLNTEEETQYF. This chain connects TRBV3-1 (or the pseudogene TRBV3-2) to TRBJ2-5, with a tentative D call TRBD2 (5 bases). Trimming pared 4 bases from V and 3 bases from J, leaving 18 bases between. Per the germline V gene, CDR1 is LGHDT and CDR2 is YNNKEL (reference sequence). The length of the CDR3 is 16 residues.

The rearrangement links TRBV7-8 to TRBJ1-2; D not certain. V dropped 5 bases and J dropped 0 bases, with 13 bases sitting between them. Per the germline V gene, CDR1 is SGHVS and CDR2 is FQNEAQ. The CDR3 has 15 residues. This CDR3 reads CASSLGGPANYGYTF. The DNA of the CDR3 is TGTGCCAGCAGCCTAGGCGGCCCAGCTAACTATGGCTACACCTTC.

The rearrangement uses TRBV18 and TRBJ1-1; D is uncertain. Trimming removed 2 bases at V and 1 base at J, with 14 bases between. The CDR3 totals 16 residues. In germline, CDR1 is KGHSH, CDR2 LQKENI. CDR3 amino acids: CASSPYRRSSNTEAFF. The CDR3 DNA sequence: TGTGCCAGCTCACCATACAGACGGTCATCGAACACTGAAGCTTTCTTT.

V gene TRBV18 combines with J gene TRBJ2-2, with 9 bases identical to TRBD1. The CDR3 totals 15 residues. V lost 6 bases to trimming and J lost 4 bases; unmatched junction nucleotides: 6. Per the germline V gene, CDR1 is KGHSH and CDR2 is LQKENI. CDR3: CASSEGQGRTGELFF. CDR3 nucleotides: TGTGCCAGCTCGGAGGGACAGGGACGCACCGGGGAGCTGTTTTTT.

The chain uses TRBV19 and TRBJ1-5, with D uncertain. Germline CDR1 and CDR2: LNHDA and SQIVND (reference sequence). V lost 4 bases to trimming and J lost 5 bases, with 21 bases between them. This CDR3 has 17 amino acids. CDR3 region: CASSRGWEGPGDQPQHF. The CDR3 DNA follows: TGTGCCAGTAGTAGAGGGTGGGAGGGTCCAGGAGATCAGCCCCAGCATTTT.

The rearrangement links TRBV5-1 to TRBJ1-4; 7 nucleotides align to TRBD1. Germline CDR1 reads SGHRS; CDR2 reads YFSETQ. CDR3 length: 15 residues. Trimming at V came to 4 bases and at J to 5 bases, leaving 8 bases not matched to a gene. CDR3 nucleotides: TGCGCCAGCAGCGCCAACACAGGGGCGAATGAAAAACTGTTTTTT. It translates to CASSANTGANEKLFF.

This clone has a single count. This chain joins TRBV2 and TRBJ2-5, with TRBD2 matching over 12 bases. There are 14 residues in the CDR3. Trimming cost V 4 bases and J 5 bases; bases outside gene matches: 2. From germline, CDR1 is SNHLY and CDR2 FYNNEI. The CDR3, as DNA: TGTGCCAGCAGTGCCGGGACTAGCGGGGAGACCCAGTACTTC. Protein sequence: CASSAGTSGETQYF.

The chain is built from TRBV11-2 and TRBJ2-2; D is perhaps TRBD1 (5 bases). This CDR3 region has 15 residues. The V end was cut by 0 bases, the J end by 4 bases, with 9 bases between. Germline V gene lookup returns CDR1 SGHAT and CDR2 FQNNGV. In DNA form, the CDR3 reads TGTGCCAGCAGCTTAGATGACAGCTTCACCGGGGAGCTGTTTTTT. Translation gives CASSLDDSFTGELFF.

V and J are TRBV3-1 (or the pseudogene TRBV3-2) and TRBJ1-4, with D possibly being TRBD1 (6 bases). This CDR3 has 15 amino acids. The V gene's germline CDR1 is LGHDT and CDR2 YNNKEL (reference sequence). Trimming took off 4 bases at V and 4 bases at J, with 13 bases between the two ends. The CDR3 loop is CASSPKSGDNEKLFF. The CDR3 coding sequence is TGTGCCAGCAGCCCAAAATCAGGGGATAATGAAAAACTGTTTTTT.

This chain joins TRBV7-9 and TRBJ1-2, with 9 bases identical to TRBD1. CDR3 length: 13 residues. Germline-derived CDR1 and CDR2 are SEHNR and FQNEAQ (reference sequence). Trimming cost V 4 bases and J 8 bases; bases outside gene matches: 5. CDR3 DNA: TGTGCCAGCAGCTCAAGGACAGGGGAAGGCTACACCTTC. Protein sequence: CASSSRTGEGYTF.

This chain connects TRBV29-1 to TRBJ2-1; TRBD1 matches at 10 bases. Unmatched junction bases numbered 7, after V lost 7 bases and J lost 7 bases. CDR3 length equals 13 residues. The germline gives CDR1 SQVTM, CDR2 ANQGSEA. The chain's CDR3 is CSARQGARNEQFF. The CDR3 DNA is TGCAGCGCCCGACAGGGGGCAAGGAATGAGCAGTTCTTC.

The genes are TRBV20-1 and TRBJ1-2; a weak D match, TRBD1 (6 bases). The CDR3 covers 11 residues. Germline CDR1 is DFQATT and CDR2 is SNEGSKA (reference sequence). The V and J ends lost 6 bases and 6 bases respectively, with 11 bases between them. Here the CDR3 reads CSASGDNGYTF. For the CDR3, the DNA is TGCAGTGCATCAGGGGATAATGGCTACACCTTC.

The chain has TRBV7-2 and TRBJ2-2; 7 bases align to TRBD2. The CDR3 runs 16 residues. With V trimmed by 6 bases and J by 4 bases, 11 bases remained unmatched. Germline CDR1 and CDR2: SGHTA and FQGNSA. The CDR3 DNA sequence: TGTGCCAGCAGAACGCCTTCTAGCGGCGGCACCGGGGAGCTGTTTTTT. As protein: CASRTPSSGGTGELFF.

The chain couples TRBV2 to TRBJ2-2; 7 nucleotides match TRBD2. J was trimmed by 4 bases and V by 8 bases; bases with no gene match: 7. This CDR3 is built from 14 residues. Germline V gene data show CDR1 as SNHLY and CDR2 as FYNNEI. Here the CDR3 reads CASCREGITGELFF. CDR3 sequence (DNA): TGTGCCAGCTGCAGGGAGGGGATCACCGGGGAGCTGTTTTTT.

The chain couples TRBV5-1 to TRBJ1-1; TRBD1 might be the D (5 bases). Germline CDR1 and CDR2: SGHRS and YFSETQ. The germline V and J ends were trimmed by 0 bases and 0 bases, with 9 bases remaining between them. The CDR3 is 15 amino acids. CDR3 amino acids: CASSLAGELNTEAFF. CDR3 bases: TGCGCCAGCAGCTTGGCGGGGGAACTGAACACTGAAGCTTTCTTT.

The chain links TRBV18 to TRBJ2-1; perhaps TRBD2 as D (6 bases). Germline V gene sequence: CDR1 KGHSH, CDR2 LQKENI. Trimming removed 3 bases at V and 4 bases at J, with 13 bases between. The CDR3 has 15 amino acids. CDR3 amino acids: CASSPTRDFYNEQFF. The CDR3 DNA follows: TGTGCCAGCTCACCCACTAGGGACTTTTACAATGAGCAGTTCTTC. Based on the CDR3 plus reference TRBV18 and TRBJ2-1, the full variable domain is NAGVMQNPRHLVRRRGQEARLRCSPMKGHSHVYWYRQLPEEGLKFMVYLQKENIIDESGMPKERFSAEFPKEGPSILRIQQVVRGDSAAYFCASSPTRDFYNEQFFGPGTRLTVL.

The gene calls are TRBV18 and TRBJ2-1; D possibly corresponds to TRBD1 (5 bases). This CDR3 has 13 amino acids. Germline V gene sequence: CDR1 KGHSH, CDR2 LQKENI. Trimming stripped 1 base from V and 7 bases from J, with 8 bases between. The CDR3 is CASSPQGVNEQFF. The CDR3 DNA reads TGTGCCAGCTCACCACAAGGGGTTAATGAGCAGTTCTTC. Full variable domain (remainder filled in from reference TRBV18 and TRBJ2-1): NAGVMQNPRHLVRRRGQEARLRCSPMKGHSHVYWYRQLPEEGLKFMVYLQKENIIDESGMPKERFSAEFPKEGPSILRIQQVVRGDSAAYFCASSPQGVNEQFFGPGTRLTVL.

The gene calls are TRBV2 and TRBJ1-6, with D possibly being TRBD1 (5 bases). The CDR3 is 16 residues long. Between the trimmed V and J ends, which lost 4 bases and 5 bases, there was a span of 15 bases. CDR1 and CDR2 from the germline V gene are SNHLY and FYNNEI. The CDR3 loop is CASSVIGASNNSPLHF. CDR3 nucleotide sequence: TGTGCCAGCAGTGTCATTGGGGCCTCAAATAATTCACCCCTCCACTTT.

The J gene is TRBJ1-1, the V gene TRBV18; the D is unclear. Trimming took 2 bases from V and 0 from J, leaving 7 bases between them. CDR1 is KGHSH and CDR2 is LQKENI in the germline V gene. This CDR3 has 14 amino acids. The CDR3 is CASSPIQMNTEAFF. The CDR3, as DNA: TGTGCCAGCTCACCAATACAGATGAACACTGAAGCTTTCTTT.